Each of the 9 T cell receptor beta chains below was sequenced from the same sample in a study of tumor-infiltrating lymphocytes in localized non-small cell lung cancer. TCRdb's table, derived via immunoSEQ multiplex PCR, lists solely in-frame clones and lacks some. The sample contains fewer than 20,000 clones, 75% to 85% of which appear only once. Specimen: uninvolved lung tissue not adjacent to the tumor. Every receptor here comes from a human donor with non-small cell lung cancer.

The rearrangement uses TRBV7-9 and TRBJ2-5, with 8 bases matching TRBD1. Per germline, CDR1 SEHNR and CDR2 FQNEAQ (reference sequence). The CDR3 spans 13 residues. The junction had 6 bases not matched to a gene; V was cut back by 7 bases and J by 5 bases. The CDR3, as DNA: TGTGCCAGCAACGCAGGGGGCTCGGAGACCCAGTACTTC. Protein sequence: CASNAGGSETQYF.

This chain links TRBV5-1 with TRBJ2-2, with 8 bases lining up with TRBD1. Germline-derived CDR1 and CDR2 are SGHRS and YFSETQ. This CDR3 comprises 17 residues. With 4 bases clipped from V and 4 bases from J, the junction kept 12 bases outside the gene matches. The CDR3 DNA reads TGCGCCAGCAGCCGTGAAGGACAGGGACAAGGCACCGGGGAGCTGTTTTTT. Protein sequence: CASSREGQGQGTGELFF.

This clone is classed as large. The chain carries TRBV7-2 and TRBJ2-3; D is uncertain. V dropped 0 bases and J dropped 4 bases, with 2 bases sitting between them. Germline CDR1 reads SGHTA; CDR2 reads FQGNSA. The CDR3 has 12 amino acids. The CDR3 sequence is CASSLAADTQYF. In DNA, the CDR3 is TGTGCCAGCAGCTTAGCAGCAGATACGCAGTATTTT.

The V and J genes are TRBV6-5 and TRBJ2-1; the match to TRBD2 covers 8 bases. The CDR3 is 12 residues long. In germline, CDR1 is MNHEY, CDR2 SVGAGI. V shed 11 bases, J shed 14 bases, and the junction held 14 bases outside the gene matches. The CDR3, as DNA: TGTGCCGCCATTTCCCCAAGCGGGAGAAAGTTCTTC. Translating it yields CAAISPSGRKFF.

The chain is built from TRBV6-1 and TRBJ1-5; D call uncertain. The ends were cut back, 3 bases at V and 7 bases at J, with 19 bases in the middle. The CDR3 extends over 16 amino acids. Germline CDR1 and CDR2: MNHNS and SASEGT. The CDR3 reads CASSEKTDGSGQPQHF. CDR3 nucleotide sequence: TGTGCCAGCAGTGAGAAAACAGACGGGTCTGGACAGCCCCAGCATTTT.

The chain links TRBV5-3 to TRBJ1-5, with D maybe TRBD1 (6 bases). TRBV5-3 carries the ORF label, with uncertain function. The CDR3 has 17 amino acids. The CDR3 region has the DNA TGTGCTCACCGGGACATGCGGATTCTTTGTTGCAATCAGCCCCAGCATTTT. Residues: CAHRDMRILCCNQPQHF.

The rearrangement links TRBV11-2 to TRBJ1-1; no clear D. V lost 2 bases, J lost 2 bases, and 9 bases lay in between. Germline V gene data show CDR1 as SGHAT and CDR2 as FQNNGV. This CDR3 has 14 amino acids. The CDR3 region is CASSLLGLNTEAFF. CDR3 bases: TGTGCCAGCAGCTTACTAGGCTTAAACACTGAAGCTTTCTTT.

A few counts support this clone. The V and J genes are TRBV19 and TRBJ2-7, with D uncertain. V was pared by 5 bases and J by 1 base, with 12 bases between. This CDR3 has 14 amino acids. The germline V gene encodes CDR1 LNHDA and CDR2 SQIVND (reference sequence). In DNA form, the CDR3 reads TGTGCCAGTAGTCCGGTGGGAAGGTCCTACGAGCAGTACTTC. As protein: CASSPVGRSYEQYF.

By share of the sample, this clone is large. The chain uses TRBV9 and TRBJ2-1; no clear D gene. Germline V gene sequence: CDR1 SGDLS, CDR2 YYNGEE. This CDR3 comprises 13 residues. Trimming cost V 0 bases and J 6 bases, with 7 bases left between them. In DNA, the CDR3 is TGTGCCAGCAGCGTAGACCTAACCAATGAGCAGTTCTTC. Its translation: CASSVDLTNEQFF.